This TCR beta chain came from a study of glioma-infiltrating T cells after dendritic cell vaccination. Study summary: Patients had newly diagnosed or recurrent glioblastoma and received dendritic cell vaccines. Autologous tumor lysate-pulsed dendritic cell vaccination was given between the early 2000s and the early 2010s. The vaccine used monocyte-derived dendritic cells pulsed overnight with autologous tumor lysate.

As concerns this clone: The antigen is not known.

Findings of the study overall: Higher TCR clonality did not directly relate to longer survival.

Some clones are missing from TCRdb's copy, which holds only in-frame ones; the method was immunoSEQ multiplex PCR. The sample records around 58,000 clones, 80% to 85% being singletons. CDR3 length equals 16 residues. Per germline, CDR1 SGHVS and CDR2 FQNEAQ. Trimming removed 6 bases from V and 9 bases from J; junction bases left unmatched: 17. This sequence was found in a human donor with glioblastoma. The chain combines TRBV7-8 with TRBJ2-1; 7 positions match TRBD2. The starting material was blood, obtained before dendritic cell vaccination. The CDR3 DNA is TGTGCCAGCAGTCGAGGTGGGAGGGCCCCCCGCGGTGAGCAGTTCTTC. This codes for CASSRGGRAPRGEQFF.